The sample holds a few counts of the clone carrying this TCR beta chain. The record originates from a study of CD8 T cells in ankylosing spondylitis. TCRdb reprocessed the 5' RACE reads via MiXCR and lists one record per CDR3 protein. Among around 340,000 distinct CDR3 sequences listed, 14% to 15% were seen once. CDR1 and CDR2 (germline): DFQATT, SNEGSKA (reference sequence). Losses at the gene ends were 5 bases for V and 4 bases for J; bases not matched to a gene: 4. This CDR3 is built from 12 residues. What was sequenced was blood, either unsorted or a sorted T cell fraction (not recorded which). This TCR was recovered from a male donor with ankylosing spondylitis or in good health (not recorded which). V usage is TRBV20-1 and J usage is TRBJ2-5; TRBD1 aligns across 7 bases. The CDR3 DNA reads TGCAGTGCTTATGACAGGGCAGAGACCCAGTACTTC. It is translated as CSAYDRAETQYF.